This T cell receptor (beta chain) emerged from a study of regulatory T cells in long-lasting Graves disease. Study observations and caveats: Fewer public clonotypes were shared by new patients (roughly 970) than by persistent patients (2,741). Persistent cases of Graves' showed reduced TCR diversity relative to newly diagnosed patients.

Germline CDR1 and CDR2: SGHTA and FQGNSA. The CDR3 sequence is 15 residues long. The V segment lost 1 base and the J segment 9 bases; nucleotides outside the gene matches: 11. Through Arm-PCR of CDR3 regions and iRepertoire HTBI primers, TCR beta libraries were built. TCRdb re-called the multiplex PCR reads through MiXCR, storing one row per CDR3 protein. The data contain some 250,000 distinct CDR3 sequences, approximately 16% of them seen just once; the ten biggest clones take up around 20%. Specified time point: newly diagnosed GD, antithyroid drugs for less than 3 months. Following extraction of RNA from PBMCs, that RNA was used to make the TCR library. All patients originated from an endocrinology department located in Xi'an, China. This clonotype was detected ten times or more. Antigen specificity is unknown.

The specimen comprised peripheral blood mononuclear cells (PBMCs), sampled at new diagnosis, from a patient treated with antithyroid drugs. The sequence was obtained from a female donor with Graves disease. The J gene is TRBJ2-5, the V gene TRBV7-2; TRBD2 matches at 7 bases. The CDR3 loop is CASSLDVGGVRPQYF. CDR3 coding DNA: TGTGCCAGCAGCTTAGATGTGGGGGGGGTGAGGCCCCAGTACTTC.